This paragraph covers one TCR beta chain sequence. Its antigen is undetermined. The data were taken from a study of identical twins. CDR1 is KGHDR, CDR2 SFDVKD, per germline. J lost 7 bases, V lost 2 bases, and 10 bases had no gene match. CDR3 length equals 16 residues. Study conclusions and caveats: Reduced insertions were recorded for abundant cord blood beta clonotypes, with no such pattern in memory repertoires. Sequences that were beta out-of-frame showed weaker excess twin sharing. It was possible that invariant MAIT and iNKT cells partly confounded the zero-insertion analyses.

TCRdb analysed the 5' RACE reads with MiXCR anew, one entry per CDR3 protein. The sample has 450,000 or so distinct CDR3 sequences, about 18% seen once; the top ten hold about 12%. This TCR came from a man between 50 and 59 years old in good health. The chain combines TRBV24-1 with TRBJ1-5; 7 nucleotides line up with TRBD1. Sequenced material: naive T cells sorted from blood. The CDR3 nucleotides are TGTGCCACCAGTGATTCGCACAGGGGATTGGGGCAGCCCCAGCATTTT. It yields the protein CATSDSHRGLGQPQHF.